One and the same sample provided the 17 T cell receptor beta chains below, sequenced in a study of blood T cell repertoires in COVID-19. Produced via immunoSEQ multiplex PCR; TCRdb's table is partial and in-frame only. The sample lists roughly 250,000 clones, 80% to 90% occurring once. Sequencing was performed on PBMCs or T cells enriched from blood (not recorded which). These receptors all stem from a woman aged 45-59 years who had recovered from COVID-19.

V usage is TRBV5-8 and J usage is TRBJ2-3; TRBD1 might be the D (5 bases). This CDR3 is built from 15 residues. Trimming left V 3 bases short and J 1 base short, with 12 bases between. Germline V gives CDR1 SGHTS, CDR2 YDEGEE. Here the CDR3 DNA reads TGTGCCAGCAGCTCACCCACAGGCGGCACAGATACGCAGTATTTT. It codes for CASSSPTGGTDTQYF. The complete variable domain, with remaining parts taken from reference TRBV5-8 and TRBJ2-3, reads EAGVTQSPTHLIKTRGQQATLRCSPISGHTSVYWYQQALGLGLQFLLWYDEGEERNRGNFPPRFSGRQFPNYSSELNVNALELEDSALYLCASSSPTGGTDTQYFGPGTRLTVL.

This rearrangement joins TRBV28 to TRBJ1-3; D gene uncertain. Trimming left V 11 bases short and J 4 bases short, with 18 bases between. Germline CDR1 reads MDHEN; CDR2 reads SYDVKM. The length of the CDR3 is 14 residues. The CDR3 spells CAAAAQAVGNTIYF. The CDR3 bases are TGTGCCGCAGCCGCGCAGGCTGTAGGAAACACCATATATTTT.

The chain has TRBV28 and TRBJ1-4; possibly TRBD1 for D (5 bases). Germline values: CDR1 MDHEN, CDR2 SYDVKM. Deletions cut 8 bases from V and 0 bases from J, with 7 bases between. The CDR3 has 13 residues. The CDR3 nucleotides are TGTGCCAGCGGGACTCCAACTAATGAAAAACTGTTTTTT. Translating gives CASGTPTNEKLFF.

This clone was detected once. This chain links TRBV7-2 with TRBJ2-3; D gene ambiguous. CDR1 and CDR2 (germline): SGHTA, FQGNSA. The CDR3 sequence is 16 residues long. The V end was cut by 1 base, the J end by 0 bases, with 11 bases between. Written as DNA, the CDR3 is TGTGCCAGCAGCTTAGGAAGAAGCGCCAGCACAGATACGCAGTATTTT. Translated, it gives CASSLGRSASTDTQYF.

This clone was seen only once. The chain combines TRBV28 with TRBJ2-7; possible D gene TRBD2, 5 bases. Germline CDR1 MDHEN, CDR2 SYDVKM. This CDR3 is 18 amino acids long. Trimming pared 5 bases from V and 1 base from J, leaving 24 bases between. The CDR3 loop is CASSPLVAARRWSYEQYF. The CDR3 nucleotides are TGTGCCAGCAGTCCCCTCGTGGCGGCGAGGAGGTGGTCCTACGAGCAGTACTTC.

V gene TRBV15 combines with J gene TRBJ2-1, with D perhaps TRBD2 (6 bases). CDR1 and CDR2 from the germline V gene are LNHNV and YYDKDF (reference sequence). CDR3 length: 15 residues. Trimming took off 0 bases at V and 7 bases at J, with 13 bases between the two ends. The CDR3 sequence: CATSRDRVRGNEQFF. The DNA of the CDR3 is TGTGCCACCAGCAGAGATAGGGTACGGGGGAATGAGCAGTTCTTC.

This rearrangement joins TRBV10-3 to TRBJ2-3, with 15 bases identical to TRBD2. The CDR3 spans 20 residues. V lost 4 bases to trimming and J lost 0 bases; unmatched junction nucleotides: 11. Germline V gene data show CDR1 as ENHRY and CDR2 as SYGVKD. CDR3 sequence (DNA): TGTGCCATCAGTGTTGCCCGAGGGACTAGCGGGAGGAGGAGCACAGATACGCAGTATTTT. Its translation: CAISVARGTSGRRSTDTQYF.

The chain recombines TRBV27 with TRBJ2-5; the D gene is possibly TRBD2 (6 bases). V was pared by 3 bases and J by 4 bases, with 9 bases between. Germline V gene sequence: CDR1 MNHEY, CDR2 SMNVEV (reference sequence). The CDR3 is 13 amino acids. The DNA for the CDR3 is TGTGCCAGCAGTTTTTTCGGGGGAGAGACCCAGTACTTC. It yields the protein CASSFFGGETQYF.

V is TRBV19 and J is TRBJ1-1, with a possible D match to TRBD1 (6 bases). Looked up from germline, CDR1 is LNHDA and CDR2 is SQIVND (reference sequence). This CDR3 is 17 amino acids long. V lost 6 bases and J lost 7, with 27 bases in between. CDR3 residues: CASSRNPGQLRGGEAFF. In DNA, the CDR3 is TGTGCCAGTAGCCGGAATCCTGGACAGCTACGAGGGGGTGAAGCTTTCTTT.

The chain links TRBV7-2 to TRBJ2-7, with TRBD1 matching over 7 bases. The CDR3 is 15 residues long. CDR1 and CDR2 from the germline V gene are SGHTA and FQGNSA. The V segment lost 1 base and the J segment 2 bases; nucleotides outside the gene matches: 5. CDR3 nucleotide sequence: TGTGCCAGCAGCTTAGGGGGACAGTTCCCCTACGAGCAGTACTTC. Translated, it gives CASSLGGQFPYEQYF.

This clone was seen a few times. The chain recombines TRBV7-9 with TRBJ2-3; 15 bases are shared with TRBD2. The trim removed 8 bases at V and 3 bases at J, leaving 3 bases unmatched. The CDR3 contains 15 residues. Germline CDR1 SEHNR, CDR2 FQNEAQ (reference sequence). The CDR3 is CASGTSGRTTDTQYF. The CDR3, as DNA: TGTGCCAGCGGGACTAGCGGGAGGACAACAGATACGCAGTATTTT.

This chain uses TRBV6-5 with TRBJ2-7, with 8 nucleotides matching TRBD1. The V gene end was trimmed by 11 bases and the J gene end by 2 bases; junction bases not matched to a gene: 11. This CDR3 is built from 14 residues. Germline V gene sequence: CDR1 MNHEY, CDR2 SVGAGI. CDR3 nucleotide sequence: TGTGCCTGTCAAGGGGGGACAGGACCCTACGAGCAGTACTTC. As protein: CACQGGTGPYEQYF.

About this clone itself: Other DNA sequences of this sample code for an identical CDR3. V usage is TRBV18 and J usage is TRBJ2-7; D possibly corresponds to TRBD1 (6 bases). Per germline, CDR1 KGHSH and CDR2 LQKENI. This CDR3 is built from 13 residues. V was trimmed by 3 bases and J by 2 bases, leaving 8 bases between them. The chain's CDR3 is CASSPGQTYEQYF. The CDR3 nucleotides are TGTGCCAGCTCACCCGGACAGACCTACGAGCAGTACTTC.

The genes are TRBV7-9 and TRBJ2-2; 7 bases are a match to TRBD1. Per germline, CDR1 SEHNR and CDR2 FQNEAQ (reference sequence). Germline trimming cut 5 bases from V and 5 bases from J; bases unmatched to any gene: 5. The CDR3 loop spans 14 amino acids. In nucleotides, the CDR3 is TGTGCCAGCAGCCGACAGGGCGAAACCGGGGAGCTGTTTTTT. It encodes CASSRQGETGELFF.

The J gene is TRBJ2-2, the V gene TRBV2, with TRBD1 as a possible D gene (6 bases). Trimming shortened V by 2 bases and J by 3 bases, and 13 bases separated the two germline ends. The germline CDR1 and CDR2 sequences are SNHLY and FYNNEI. This CDR3 comprises 16 residues. CDR3 sequence reads: CASSELGAGDTGELFF. The CDR3 DNA is TGTGCCAGCAGTGAATTGGGGGCCGGGGACACCGGGGAGCTGTTTTTT.

The chain recombines TRBV27 with TRBJ2-7, with TRBD1 as a possible D gene (6 bases). Trimming cost V 6 bases and J 5 bases, with 14 bases left between them. This CDR3 is 13 amino acids long. Germline V gene lookup returns CDR1 MNHEY and CDR2 SMNVEV (reference sequence). CDR3 residues: CASSSTGINEQYF. The CDR3 DNA reads as TGTGCCAGCAGCTCAACAGGGATCAACGAGCAGTACTTC.

V and J are TRBV29-1 and TRBJ2-1; 7 positions match TRBD2. CDR1 and CDR2 (germline): SQVTM, ANQGSEA. J gave up 0 bases and V 5 bases, and 13 bases lay outside the gene matches. This CDR3 contains 17 residues. This chain's CDR3 is CSVLRREGLSSYNEQFF. The CDR3 DNA reads TGCAGCGTTCTTCGCAGGGAGGGACTAAGCTCCTACAATGAGCAGTTCTTC.